This TCR beta chain is drawn from a study of cytomegalovirus exposure and HLA in healthy donors. The CDR3 length is 12 residues. The V end was cut by 7 bases, the J end by 4 bases, with 11 bases between. CDR1 and CDR2 from the germline V gene are MDHEN and SYDVKM. Although they were nominally healthy when sampled, donors likely had unrecorded immune exposures. PCR involved 60 Vbeta and 13 Jbeta primers. The method was immunoSEQ multiplex PCR; TCRdb's version includes in-frame clones alone and lacks a portion of them. The sample holds just over 150,000 clones; 75% to 90% are singletons and the top ten take roughly 1.8%. In this sample, this clone turned up once.

The receptor comes from a young woman in good health and CMV-seronegative. The source material was PBMCs. V and J are TRBV28 and TRBJ2-7; D gene uncertain. CDR3 bases: TGTGCCAGCACCCAGTCTCAGTACGAGCAGTACTTC. Its translation is CASTQSQYEQYF.